This is a list of T cell receptor beta chains from one sample in a study of shared T cell receptors in the human thymus. Libraries were prepared by immunoSEQ multiplex PCR; TCRdb keeps only in-frame clonotypes and omits some of them. The table records 600,000 or so clones, over 75% of them present only once. The sample also formed part of further work on human thymus T cells.

The sequencing sample was made of thymocytes. The receptors were sampled from a boy under three years old with a congenital heart defect. Both conserved end residues are part of each CDR3. The D gene is left open where the match is weak. The size field is filled for only some rows; it gives once, few, many or a size class.

j_call v_call clone_size d_call cdr3_nt cdr3_aa
TRBJ2-2 TRBV5-1 . . TGCGCCAGCAGCGATCCTCCGGGAACCATCGGGGAGCTGTTTTTT CASSDPPGTIGELFF
TRBJ1-1 TRBV4-3 . . TGCGCCAGCAGCCAAGTTGACGACAGGTCTGACACTGAAGCTTTCTTT CASSQVDDRSDTEAFF
TRBJ1-4 TRBV30 . . TGTGCCTGGAGTGTTGGGGACTTTCAGGAAGATCAAGACACGAATGAAAAACTGTTTTTT CAWSVGDFQEDQDTNEKLFF
TRBJ1-2 TRBV4-3 once . TGCGCCAGCAGCCGAGCACCGGGGGACAACTATGGCTACACCTTC CASSRAPGDNYGYTF
TRBJ1-2 TRBV28 . . TGTGCCAGCAGTGCAGGACAGATCTTTTTGGGCTACACCTTC CASSAGQIFLGYTF
TRBJ2-6 TRBV6-4 once TRBD1 TGTGCCAGCAGTGACAGCATGGGACAGGGGGCCCCTGGGGCCAACGTCCTGACTTTC CASSDSMGQGAPGANVLTF
TRBJ1-5 TRBV27 . TRBD1 TGTGCCAGCAGCCCCGGACAGGAAGGGTCTCAGCCCCAGCATTTT CASSPGQEGSQPQHF
TRBJ1-4 TRBV15 . . TGTGCCACCAGACTTAGTCCGAAGTTAAATGAAAAACTGTTTTTT CATRLSPKLNEKLFF
TRBJ1-4 TRBV28 . TRBD1 TGTGCCAGCAGTCCCATCCCGGGACAGGTCCGCGGGGATGAAAAACTGTTTTTT CASSPIPGQVRGDEKLFF
TRBJ1-2 TRBV14 . TRBD1 TGTGCCAGCAGCCATGGTCCCGGGACAGGGAACTATGGCTACACCTTC CASSHGPGTGNYGYTF
TRBJ1-1 TRBV5-4 . TRBD1 TGTGCCAGCAGTCATAGTACAGGGGGGACGCTGAACACTGAAGCTTTCTTT CASSHSTGGTLNTEAFF
TRBJ2-3 TRBV27 . . TGTGCCAGCAGTTCCTCGTGTCCAGGGATATGGGATACGCAGTATTTT CASSSSCPGIWDTQYF
TRBJ1-5 TRBV19 . . TGTGCCAGTAGTATCTCCTATAGCAATCAGCCCCAGCATTTT CASSISYSNQPQHF
TRBJ1-1 TRBV7-2 . TRBD1 TGTGCCAGCAGCTTCTCCGACAGGGCCCTGAAGAACACTGAAGCTTTCTTT CASSFSDRALKNTEAFF
TRBJ1-1 TRBV11-3 . TRBD1 TGTGCCAGCAGCGCACAGGGGGCTGGCACTGAAGCTTTCTTT CASSAQGAGTEAFF
TRBJ2-2 TRBV19 few . TGTGCCAGTAGTGGCGGTCCCGGGGAGCTGTTTTTT CASSGGPGELFF
TRBJ1-5 TRBV7-2 . . TGTGCCAGCAGCTTAGAGATAGATAGCAATCAGCCCCAGCATTTT CASSLEIDSNQPQHF
TRBJ1-2 TRBV4-3 once . TGCGCCAGCAGCCAAGTTAGTGGGCCTAACTATGGCTACACCTTC CASSQVSGPNYGYTF
TRBJ1-5 TRBV19 . . TGTGCCAGTAGTATCACCCTCCAGGCGAGGGCTTTTGGCAATCAGCCCCAGCATTTT CASSITLQARAFGNQPQHF
TRBJ2-7 TRBV27 . TRBD2 TGTGCCAGCAGCCGCACTAGCGGGAGACCCTACGAGCAGTACTTC CASSRTSGRPYEQYF
TRBJ2-7 TRBV9 . TRBD2 TGTGCCAGCAGCGGAGGGACTAGAATACGCGAGCAGTACTTC CASSGGTRIREQYF
TRBJ2-3 TRBV11-2 . TRBD1 TGTGCCAGCAGCATTACCTGGGACAGGGGAAACCAGAGGGCAGATACGCAGTATTTT CASSITWDRGNQRADTQYF
TRBJ2-7 TRBV5-1 . TRBD2 TGCGCCAGCAGCTTGGTGCCTAGCGGGAGCTGCTACGAGCAGTACTTC CASSLVPSGSCYEQYF
TRBJ2-7 TRBV21-1 once . TGTGCCAGCAACAAACGGGACAGGGGAGTTTTCTACGAGCAGTACTTC CASNKRDRGVFYEQYF
TRBJ1-1 TRBV7-3 . TRBD1 TGTGCCAGCAGCCCTGGACAGGAAGCGAGTGAAGCTTTCTTT CASSPGQEASEAFF
TRBJ1-1 TRBV28 . TRBD1 TGTGCCAGCAGCTCAGAGGGACAGGCAAAATTAGAAGCTTTCTTT CASSSEGQAKLEAFF
TRBJ1-1 TRBV7-6 few . TGTGCCAGCAGTGTCGACAGTAACACTGAAGCTTTCTTT CASSVDSNTEAFF
TRBJ2-7 TRBV10-3 . TRBD2 TGTGCCATCAGTGAGTCCCGGACTAGCGGGAGCCACGAGCAGTACTTC CAISESRTSGSHEQYF
TRBJ1-6 TRBV15 . . TGTGCCACCAGCAGAGGAGACATGTTCGGTTCACCCCTCCACTTT CATSRGDMFGSPLHF